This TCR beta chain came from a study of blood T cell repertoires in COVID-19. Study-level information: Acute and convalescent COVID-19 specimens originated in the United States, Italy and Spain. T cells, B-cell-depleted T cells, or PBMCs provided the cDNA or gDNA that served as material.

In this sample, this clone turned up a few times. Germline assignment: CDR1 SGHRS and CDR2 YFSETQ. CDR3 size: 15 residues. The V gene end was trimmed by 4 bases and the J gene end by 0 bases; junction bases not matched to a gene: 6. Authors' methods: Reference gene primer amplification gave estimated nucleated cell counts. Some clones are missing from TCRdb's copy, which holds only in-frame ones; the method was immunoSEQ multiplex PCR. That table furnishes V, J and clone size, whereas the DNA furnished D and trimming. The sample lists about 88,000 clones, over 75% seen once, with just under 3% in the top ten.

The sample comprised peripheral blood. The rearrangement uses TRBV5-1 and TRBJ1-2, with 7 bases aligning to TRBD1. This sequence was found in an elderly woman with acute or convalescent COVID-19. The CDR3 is CASSPSDRPNYGYTF. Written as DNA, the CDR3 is TGCGCCAGCAGCCCATCGGACAGGCCTAACTATGGCTACACCTTC.